The text below deals with one T cell receptor beta chain. Its antigen remains undetermined. No much larger clone exists at a distance of one base, and base qualities are not known. The sample belongs to a study of cytomegalovirus exposure and HLA in healthy donors (dated 2017 in TCRdb). Describing the broader study: In an earlier analysis of under 750 of the donors, 250 to 350 Gb of sequence data and some 100 million unique TCR beta sequences from roughly 200 million T cells were reported. An early release covering 550 to 700 HLA-typed donors comprised approximately 300 gigabases of sequencing data and tens of millions of unique TCR sequences. The genetic ancestry cluster associated with self-reported Caucasian donors included 80% to 90% of the roughly 400 genotyped donors. The study was designed to test whether signatures of past pathogen exposure could be identified by cataloging public T cell receptors. The T cell repertoires of 666 subjects were profiled by immunosequencing and related to cytomegalovirus serostatus. Besides the first cohort of approximately 670 subjects, a separate validation cohort made up of 95 to 150 different subjects was used. To predict cytomegalovirus infection status, the study combined high-throughput TCR immunosequencing, statistical association of individual TCRs with disease status, and machine learning. In a later analysis, previously published TCR beta repertoires from hundreds of donors were re-analyzed and high-resolution HLA genotyping was added so that TCR occurrence patterns could be studied. Rather than drawing on any new phenotypic data, the later analysis identified candidate immune exposures from TCR beta sequences and the way those sequences occurred across donors. An earlier analysis of more than 450 of the donors used high-throughput TCR beta sequencing to judge whether each TCR beta V gene segment behaved as functional or pseudogenic. Alongside the repertoire data, information on donor age, sex, ethnicity and CMV serostatus was compiled. A later genetic analysis used genome-wide SNP genotypes for about three fifths of the 666 donors, treating that subset as a discovery cohort. Every discovery cohort repertoire had been produced on one sequencing platform. HLA typing covered class I and class II loci at four-digit resolution. Typing coverage differed by locus: A, B, C, DRB1 and DQB1 were typed in about 629-640 donors, DQA1 in roughly 510, DPA1 in nearly 610, and DPB1 in about 450. Because of strong linkage in the cohort, five DR-DQ haplotypes were treated as single units for association and clustering. Among 398 genotyped donors of the cohort, an average of around 220,000 unique TCR beta nucleotide sequences was sequenced per donor, of which roughly 18% were non-productive. Here is what the overall study found, with its caveats: Cytomegalovirus status was reported to be diagnosed by the classifier with high specificity and sensitivity in both the original and validation cohorts. Linkage disequilibrium might explain the correlated functional status among segregating V segments, but an unknown experimental factor could not be ruled out. Assigning TCR associations to individual alleles was difficult when HLA alleles, especially DR and DQ, strongly co-occurred. Compared with the approximately 720-donor mean, donors in an Asian-associated ancestry cluster had fewer N-insertions in productive TCRs, according to a later genetic analysis. In a later analysis, several top co-occurrence clusters were reported to appear linked to parvovirus B19, influenza, CMV and Epstein-Barr virus. Roughly 17 rarely observed V segments, including chromosome 9 orphons, were excluded from the earlier analysis of some 590 of the donors because counts were too low. Because the 87-base-pair reads could not distinguish some IMGT-functional V segments, including TRBV6-2 and TRBV6-3, those segments were excluded. Specific HLA alleles were associated with over 15,000 TCR beta sequences at a false discovery rate of 0.05 in a later analysis. While some public TCRs were present in many individuals, most TCR sequences turned up only very rarely across donors. V-gene and J-gene trimming of TCR beta chains was associated with a missense DCLRE1C variant in a later genetic analysis, and the association was replicated in an independent cohort. In this cohort, only TCR beta chains were sequenced, and detectable features were limited by the absence of alpha or paired-chain data. HLA typing was unavailable for some donors at each locus, so association tests used only the typed subset. Presence/absence analyses assumed roughly uniform sequencing depth across donors, an assumption that may not hold. The sequencing pipeline was judged likely to have produced a cluster of highly shared sequence variants as a technical artifact. According to a later analysis, most CMV-associated TCR beta chains appeared to be HLA-restricted, and the HLA associations seemed to be driven largely by CMV exposure. In a later analysis, TCR association rates were found to vary across HLA loci, with the most associated TCRs seen for DRB1 alleles and the fewest for HLA-C alleles. The study listed approximately 150 TCR beta chains as associated with cytomegalovirus. Broadly in line with IMGT annotations, most TCR beta V segments showed up in productive rearrangements about 87% or about 30% of the time in an earlier analysis of several hundred of the donors. In vitro tests confirmed that a few of the cytomegalovirus-associated TCR beta chains recognize cytomegalovirus antigens. The authors suggested that the approach could potentially be extended to other disease states and immunological phenotypes. In a later analysis, HLA-associated TCR beta chains were found to be more clonally expanded and to have lower generation probabilities than equally common non-associated chains. A further reported finding was that TCR beta sequences accurately predicted the HLA-A and HLA-B alleles for most subjects in the first cohort. Immune exposure information for the cohort was limited to CMV serostatus.

From a lookup of the germline V gene, CDR1 and CDR2 are MDHEN and SYDVKM. V is cut by 9 bases and J by 2 bases, and the space between the germline ends is 19 bases. Spanning cysteine to phenylalanine, the CDR3 consists of 15 amino acids. Only the CDR3 DNA stays, 45 bases, in frame from base 1. The cohort consisted of 670 or so healthy bone marrow donors. All cohort members were sampled while nominally healthy, although unrecorded immune exposures were likely present. The donor tested CMV seronegative, placing the donor among the roughly 400 seronegative members of the cohort. A peripheral blood sample was provided by each donor, and peripheral blood mononuclear cells were used for TCR beta sequencing. The Qiagen DNeasy Blood Extraction Kit was used to extract genomic DNA from the blood cell samples. Receptors were amplified or captured by the immunoSEQ multiplex PCR assay. For the multiplex PCR, a mixture combining 60 forward primers for TCR Vbeta segments and 13 reverse primers for TCR Jbeta segments was used. Amplification of the CDR3 region of rearranged TCR beta genes was performed with a multiplex PCR assay on genomic DNA. The Illumina HiSeq System was used to sequence the amplified TCR beta libraries as 87-base-pair reads. For the original study's pipeline: A later analysis tallied tens of millions of unique TCR beta chains across the 666 repertoires, and about 10 million of those chains were shared by two or more donors. Raw reads were error-corrected and collapsed into unique sequences with a nearest-neighbor algorithm that merged closely related sequences to remove PCR and sequencing errors. Alignment of CDR3 sequences to IMGT reference sequences was used to assign V, D and J gene segments. For a sequence to be retained, at least a six-nucleotide match to both a V gene segment and a J gene segment was required. Rearrangements were classified as productive when the CDR3 lacked stop codons and remained in frame with V and J, and all other rearrangements were classified as non-productive. CDR3 was defined according to IMGT convention as the region running from the second conserved V-encoded cysteine to the conserved J-encoded phenylalanine. In an earlier analysis of more than 550 of the donors, sequences lacking an unambiguous match to a single V gene segment were excluded. An earlier analysis of 500 to 700 of the donors classified V segments as functional when productive rearrangements were above 56.7% and as segregating when the standard deviation between donors was above 5%. To diagnose cytomegalovirus status from the catalog of TCR beta chain sequences, a statistical classification framework was built. In a later analysis, TCR nucleotide sequences were compared against IMGT/GENE-DB human TR gene sequences so that V and J genes could be assigned. A later analysis assigned CDR3 sequences and most-parsimonious VDJ recombination scenarios with the TCRdist pipeline. In a later analysis, each TCR beta chain was defined by its CDR3 amino acid sequence together with its V-gene family, and reads lacking a unique V-gene family were excluded. As a way to deal with suspected cross-contamination and a sequencing artifact, a later analysis dropped more than 500 nucleotide sequences that were highly shared and had low generation probability. For each public chain, a later analysis derived a clonal expansion index from normalized ranks of inferred template counts within each repertoire. In a later analysis, generation probabilities were computed using a VDJ recombination model fitted to out-of-frame rearrangements, and the results were checked against IGoR. In a later analysis, TCR-TCR, TCR-HLA and TCR-CMV co-occurrence was scored with hypergeometric tests, and a repertoire-size bias correction was applied to TCR pairs. A later analysis estimated false discovery rates by permuting HLA or CMV assignments 20 times. A later analysis grouped co-occurring TCRs with DBSCAN, adding TCRdist sequence similarity when clustering within HLA-allele-positive subsets. For co-occurrence clustering, repertoires with fewer than 30,000 or more than 120,000 public chains were excluded, along with about five repertoires with anomalous nucleotide sharing. Here the immuneACCESS table is served through TCRdb, limited to in-frame sequences with V and J called. Missing clones are a known gap in these copies; in checked studies unresolved V genes cover under half, and the rest lacks a known reason. V and J calls and clone size are given by that table; D and trimming were obtained from the DNA. The sample table records approximately 150,000 clones; roughly 86% of these occur just once. The top ten clonotypes cover more than 0.5% of the sample.

This receptor was obtained from a woman in her thirties or forties in good health and CMV-seronegative. Sequencing used PBMCs. The rearranged segments are TRBV28 and TRBJ1-2; perhaps TRBD1 is the D gene, with 6 bases matching. The CDR3 region: CASNREWAPNYGYTF. DNA sequence: TGTGCCAGTAACAGGGAGTGGGCCCCCAACTATGGCTACACCTTC.